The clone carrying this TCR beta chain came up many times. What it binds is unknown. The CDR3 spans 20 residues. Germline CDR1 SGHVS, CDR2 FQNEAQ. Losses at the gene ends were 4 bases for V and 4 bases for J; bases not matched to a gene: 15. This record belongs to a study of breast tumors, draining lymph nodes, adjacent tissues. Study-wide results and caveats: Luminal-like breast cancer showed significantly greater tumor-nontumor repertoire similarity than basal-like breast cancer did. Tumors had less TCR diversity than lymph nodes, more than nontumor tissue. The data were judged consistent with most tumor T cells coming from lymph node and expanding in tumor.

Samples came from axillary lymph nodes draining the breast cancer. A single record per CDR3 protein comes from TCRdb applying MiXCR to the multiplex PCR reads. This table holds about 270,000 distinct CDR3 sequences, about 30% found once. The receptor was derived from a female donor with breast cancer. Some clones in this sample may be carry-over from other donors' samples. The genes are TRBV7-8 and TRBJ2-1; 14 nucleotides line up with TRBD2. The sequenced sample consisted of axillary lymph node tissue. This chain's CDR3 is CASSSPTTSGRAGTYNEQFF. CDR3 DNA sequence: TGTGCCAGCAGCTCCCCCACGACTAGCGGGAGGGCGGGTACGTACAATGAGCAGTTCTTC.